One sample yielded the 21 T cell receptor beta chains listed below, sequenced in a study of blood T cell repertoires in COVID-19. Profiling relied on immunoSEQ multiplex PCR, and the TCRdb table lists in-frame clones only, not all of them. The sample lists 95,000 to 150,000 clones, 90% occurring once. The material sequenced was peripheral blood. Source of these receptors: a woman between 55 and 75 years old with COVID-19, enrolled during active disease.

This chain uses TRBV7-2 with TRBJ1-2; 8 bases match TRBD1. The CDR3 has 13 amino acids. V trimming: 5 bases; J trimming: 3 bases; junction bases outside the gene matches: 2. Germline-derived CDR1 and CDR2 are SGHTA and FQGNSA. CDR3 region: CASSRTGYYGYTF. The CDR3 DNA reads TGTGCCAGCAGCCGGACAGGGTACTATGGCTACACCTTC.

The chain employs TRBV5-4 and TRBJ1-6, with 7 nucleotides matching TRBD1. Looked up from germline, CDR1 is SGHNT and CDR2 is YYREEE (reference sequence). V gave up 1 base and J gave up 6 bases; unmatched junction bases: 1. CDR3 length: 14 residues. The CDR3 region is CASSLNRGNSPLHF. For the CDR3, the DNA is TGTGCCAGCAGCTTGAACAGGGGTAATTCACCCCTCCACTTT.

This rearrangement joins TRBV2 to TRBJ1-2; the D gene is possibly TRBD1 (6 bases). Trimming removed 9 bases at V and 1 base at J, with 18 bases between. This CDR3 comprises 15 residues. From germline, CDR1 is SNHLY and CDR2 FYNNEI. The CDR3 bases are TGTGCCAGTGGGGCCGACAGGAACATTAACTATGGCTACACCTTC. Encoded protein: CASGADRNINYGYTF.

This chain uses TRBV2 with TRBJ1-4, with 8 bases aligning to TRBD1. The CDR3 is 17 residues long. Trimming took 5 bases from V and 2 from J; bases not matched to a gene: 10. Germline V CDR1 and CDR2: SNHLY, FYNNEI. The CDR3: CASSKSRGPLTNEKLFF. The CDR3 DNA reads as TGTGCCAGCAGTAAGAGCAGGGGGCCTTTGACTAATGAAAAACTGTTTTTT.

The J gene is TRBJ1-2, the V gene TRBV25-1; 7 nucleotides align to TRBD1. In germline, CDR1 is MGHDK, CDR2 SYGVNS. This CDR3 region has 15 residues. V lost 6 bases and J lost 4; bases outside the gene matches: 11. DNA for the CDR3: TGTGCCAGCAGCGTACTACAGGGGAGCCTCTATGGCTACACCTTC. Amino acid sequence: CASSVLQGSLYGYTF.

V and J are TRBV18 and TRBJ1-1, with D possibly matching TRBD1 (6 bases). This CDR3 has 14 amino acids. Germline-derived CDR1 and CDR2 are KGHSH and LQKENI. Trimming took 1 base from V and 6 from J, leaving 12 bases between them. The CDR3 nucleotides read TGTGCCAGCTCACCACAACTAGACAGGTCTGAAGCTTTCTTT. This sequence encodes CASSPQLDRSEAFF.

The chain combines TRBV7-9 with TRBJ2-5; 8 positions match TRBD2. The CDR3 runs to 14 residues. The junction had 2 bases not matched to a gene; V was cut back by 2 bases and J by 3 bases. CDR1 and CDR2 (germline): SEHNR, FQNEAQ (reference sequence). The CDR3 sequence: CASSLRAGEETQYF. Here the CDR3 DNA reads TGTGCCAGCAGCTTAAGAGCGGGGGAAGAGACCCAGTACTTC.

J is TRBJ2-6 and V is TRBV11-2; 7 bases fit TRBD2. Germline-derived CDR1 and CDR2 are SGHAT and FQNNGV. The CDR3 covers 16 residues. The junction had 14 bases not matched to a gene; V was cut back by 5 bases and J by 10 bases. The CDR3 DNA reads TGTGCCAGCAGCAAGAGGGGACTAAATTTTGTGAACGTCCTGACTTTC. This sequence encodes CASSKRGLNFVNVLTF.

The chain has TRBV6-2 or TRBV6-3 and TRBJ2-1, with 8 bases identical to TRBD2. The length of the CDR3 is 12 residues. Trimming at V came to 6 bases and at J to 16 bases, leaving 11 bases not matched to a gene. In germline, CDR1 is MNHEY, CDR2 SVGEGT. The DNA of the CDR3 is TGTGCCAGCAGCCGCGCCGGGACTAGTACCTTCTTC. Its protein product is CASSRAGTSTFF.

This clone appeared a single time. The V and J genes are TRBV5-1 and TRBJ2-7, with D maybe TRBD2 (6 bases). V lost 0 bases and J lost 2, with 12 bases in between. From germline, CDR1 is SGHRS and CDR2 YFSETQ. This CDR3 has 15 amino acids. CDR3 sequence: CASSLGDGGTYEQYF. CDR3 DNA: TGCGCCAGCAGCTTGGGGGACGGGGGAACCTACGAGCAGTACTTC.

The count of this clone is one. DNA of the CDR3: TGTGCCAGCAGTTCCGGGAACAGTGTAGACCCCTCTGGAAACACCATATATTTT. Translated, it gives CASSSGNSVDPSGNTIYF. This chain links TRBV7-3 with TRBJ1-3; D is ambiguous. The V gene lost 6 bases and the J gene lost 0 bases, with 21 bases spanning the gap. CDR1 is SGHTA, CDR2 FQGTGA, per germline. This CDR3 is built from 18 residues.

In DNA form, the CDR3 reads TGTGCCAGCACCCAACGAGGGAACACTGAAGCTTTCTTT. This encodes CASTQRGNTEAFF. This sequence joins TRBV27 and TRBJ1-1; no definite D call. Deletions cut 7 bases from V and 1 base from J, with 10 bases between. The CDR3 sequence is 13 residues long. Per the germline V gene, CDR1 is MNHEY and CDR2 is SMNVEV (reference sequence).

For the CDR3, the DNA is TGTGCCAGCAGCGTACTTGCCAGGGATTACAATGAGCAGTTCTTC. Protein: CASSVLARDYNEQFF. The V gene is TRBV9, the J gene TRBJ2-1; D possibly corresponds to TRBD1 (5 bases). The CDR3 has 15 residues. V was shortened by 1 base and J by 4 bases, with 12 bases between the two germline ends. Germline CDR1 SGDLS, CDR2 YYNGEE.

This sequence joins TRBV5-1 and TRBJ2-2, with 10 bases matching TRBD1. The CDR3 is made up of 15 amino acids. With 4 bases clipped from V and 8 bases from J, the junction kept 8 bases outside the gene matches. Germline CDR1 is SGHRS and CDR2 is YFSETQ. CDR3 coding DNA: TGCGCCAGCAGCCCCGGGACAGGGGACGTTGGGGAGCTGTTTTTT. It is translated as CASSPGTGDVGELFF.

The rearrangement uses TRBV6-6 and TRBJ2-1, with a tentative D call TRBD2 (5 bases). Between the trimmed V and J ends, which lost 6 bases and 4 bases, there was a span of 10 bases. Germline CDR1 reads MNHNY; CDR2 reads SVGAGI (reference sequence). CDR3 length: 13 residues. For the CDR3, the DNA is TGTGCCAGCAGGGAGGAAAGATACAATGAGCAGTTCTTC. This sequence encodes CASREERYNEQFF.

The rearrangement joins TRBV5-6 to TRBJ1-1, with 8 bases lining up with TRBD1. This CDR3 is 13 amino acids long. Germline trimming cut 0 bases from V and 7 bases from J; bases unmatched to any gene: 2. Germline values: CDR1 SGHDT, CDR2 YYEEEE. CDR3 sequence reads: CASSLGDRSEAFF. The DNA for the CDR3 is TGTGCCAGCAGCTTGGGGGACAGGAGTGAAGCTTTCTTT.

CDR3 residues: CASSLARGQGDGGYTF. In nucleotides, the CDR3 is TGCGCCAGCAGCTTAGCCCGGGGACAGGGGGATGGAGGCTACACCTTC. The V gene is TRBV5-1, the J gene TRBJ1-2; TRBD1 matches 11 bases. V lost 2 bases to trimming and J lost 8 bases; unmatched junction nucleotides: 11. Germline assignment: CDR1 SGHRS and CDR2 YFSETQ. This CDR3 spans 16 amino acids.

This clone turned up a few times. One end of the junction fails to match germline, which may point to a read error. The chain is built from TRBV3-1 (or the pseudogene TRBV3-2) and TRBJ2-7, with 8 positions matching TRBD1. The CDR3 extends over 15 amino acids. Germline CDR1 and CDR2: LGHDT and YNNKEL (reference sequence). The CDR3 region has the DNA TGTGCCAGCAGCCAAGATGGACAGGGCTCCCACGAGCAGTACTTC. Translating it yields CASSQDGQGSHEQYF.

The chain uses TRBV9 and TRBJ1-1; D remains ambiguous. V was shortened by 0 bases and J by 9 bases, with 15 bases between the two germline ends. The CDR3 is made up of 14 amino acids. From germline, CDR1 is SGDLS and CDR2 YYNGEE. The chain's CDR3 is CASSVGSGGQQAFF. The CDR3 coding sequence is TGTGCCAGCAGCGTAGGAAGCGGAGGGCAGCAAGCTTTCTTT.

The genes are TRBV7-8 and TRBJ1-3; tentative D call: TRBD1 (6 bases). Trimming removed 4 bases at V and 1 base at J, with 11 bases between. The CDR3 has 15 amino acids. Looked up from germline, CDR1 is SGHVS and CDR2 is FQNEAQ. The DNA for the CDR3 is TGTGCCAGCAGCTCCTCAGGGGCATCTGGAAACACCATATATTTT. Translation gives CASSSSGASGNTIYF.

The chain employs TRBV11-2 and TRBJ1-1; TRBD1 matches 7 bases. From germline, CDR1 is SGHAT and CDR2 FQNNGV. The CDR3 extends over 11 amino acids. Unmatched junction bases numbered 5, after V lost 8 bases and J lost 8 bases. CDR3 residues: CASGTDWEAFF. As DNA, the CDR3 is TGTGCCAGCGGGACAGATTGGGAAGCTTTCTTT.